Each of the 4 T cell receptor beta chains below was sequenced from the same sample in a study of blood T cell repertoires in COVID-19. The protocol was immunoSEQ multiplex PCR, while the TCRdb copy is restricted to in-frame clones and leaves out a portion. In the table there are some 120,000 clones, around 81% of which are singletons. Sequencing was carried out using peripheral blood. Every receptor here comes from a human donor in a cohort sampled during active COVID-19.

V is TRBV7-5 and J is TRBJ2-7; the D segment call TRBD2 is taken from the table without a DNA check. TRBV7-5 counts as a pseudogene. The CDR3 is 17 amino acids. For the CDR3, the DNA is TGTGCCAGAAGTTCGGACAGTAACAGGACTAGCGGGTACGAGCAGTACTTC. Protein: CARSSDSNRTSGYEQYF.

The chain employs TRBV12-3 or TRBV12-4 and TRBJ2-1; tentative D call: TRBD1 (5 bases). V shed 1 base and J shed 9 bases, with 10 bases lying between them. This CDR3 is 13 amino acids long. The CDR3 protein is CASSLGRASEQFF. The CDR3 DNA follows: TGTGCCAGCAGTTTAGGCAGGGCCAGTGAGCAGTTCTTC.

There are a few counts of this clone. The chain couples TRBV5-6 to TRBJ1-1; D is uncertain. Trimming took 4 bases from V and 0 from J, leaving 13 bases between them. CDR1 SGHDT and CDR2 YYEEEE come from the germline V gene. The CDR3 extends over 15 amino acids. The CDR3 here is CASSLYSILNTEAFF. CDR3 DNA: TGTGCCAGCAGCCTCTACAGCATCTTGAACACTGAAGCTTTCTTT.

This clone appeared a few times. The rearrangement links TRBV19 to TRBJ1-5; 10 nucleotides align to TRBD1. Trimming removed 5 bases from V and 2 bases from J; junction bases left unmatched: 0. The V gene's germline CDR1 is LNHDA and CDR2 SQIVND (reference sequence). This CDR3 region has 14 residues. This CDR3 reads CASSGTGGNQPQHF. CDR3 coding DNA: TGTGCCAGTAGTGGGACAGGGGGCAATCAGCCCCAGCATTTT.